What follows are 8 T cell receptor beta chains derived from one specimen sequenced in a study of T cell changes during pregnancy in multiple sclerosis. TCRdb's copy holds only in-frame clones and misses some; the assay was immunoSEQ multiplex PCR. The sample carries about 97,000 clones, 90% recorded once. The sample was peripheral blood, taken in the second trimester of pregnancy. Source of these receptors: a female donor in good health, enrolled as a control in a pregnancy study.

This clone was detected once. This chain connects TRBV27 to TRBJ2-2, with a tentative D call TRBD1 (6 bases). V dropped 6 bases and J dropped 3 bases, with 14 bases sitting between them. The CDR3 extends over 15 amino acids. In germline, CDR1 is MNHEY, CDR2 SMNVEV (reference sequence). CDR3 nucleotides: TGTGCCAGCAGCCTGACAGGTATCGACACCGGGGAGCTGTTTTTT. Its protein is CASSLTGIDTGELFF.

V is TRBV5-1 and J is TRBJ2-1; D is perhaps TRBD1 (6 bases). Germline V gene lookup returns CDR1 SGHRS and CDR2 YFSETQ. Trimming removed 2 bases from V and 2 bases from J, with 8 bases in between. The CDR3 covers 14 residues. This chain's CDR3 is CASSLQGPYNEQFF. The CDR3 nucleotides are TGCGCCAGCAGCTTACAGGGCCCCTACAATGAGCAGTTCTTC.

This chain joins TRBV7-9 and TRBJ1-5; perhaps TRBD1 as D (6 bases). The CDR3 is 18 amino acids. Germline lookup yields CDR1 SEHNR and CDR2 FQNEAQ (reference sequence). V lost 4 bases to trimming and J lost 0 bases, with 19 bases between them. CDR3 in amino acids: CASSYSSGTTDSNQPQHF. The CDR3 DNA sequence: TGTGCCAGCAGCTATAGCTCCGGGACAACCGATAGCAATCAGCCCCAGCATTTT.

J is TRBJ2-5 and V is TRBV10-1; 9 bases are a match to TRBD2. V shed 2 bases and J 2 bases; nucleotides not matched to a gene: 3. Germline CDR1 reads WNHNN; CDR2 reads SYGVQD (reference sequence). There are 15 residues in the CDR3. The CDR3 DNA follows: TGCGCCAGCAGTGAGAATCTAGCGGGGCAAGAGACCCAGTACTTC. This codes for CASSENLAGQETQYF.

This rearrangement joins TRBV5-4 to TRBJ1-1, with a tentative D call TRBD1 (5 bases). The germline CDR1 and CDR2 sequences are SGHNT and YYREEE (reference sequence). The CDR3 has 14 residues. Trimming pared 0 bases from V and 5 bases from J, leaving 11 bases between. The DNA of the CDR3 is TGTGCCAGCAGCTTGGAAGGGAGGGGTACTGAAGCTTTCTTT. As protein: CASSLEGRGTEAFF.

This rearrangement joins TRBV29-1 to TRBJ2-7; no firm D call. Germline CDR1 SQVTM, CDR2 ANQGSEA. V lost 1 base to trimming and J lost 6 bases, with 19 bases between them. The CDR3 consists of 15 residues. The CDR3 bases are TGCAGCGTTGAAGGTACGCCCGGTTCAGGCCGCGAGCAGTACTTC. This encodes CSVEGTPGSGREQYF.

The chain combines TRBV28 with TRBJ1-1; D is unresolved. The V and J ends lost 1 base and 2 bases respectively, with 8 bases between them. The CDR3 length is 14 residues. The germline CDR1 and CDR2 sequences are MDHEN and SYDVKM. The CDR3 reads CASSLFTANTEAFF. Written as DNA, the CDR3 is TGTGCCAGCAGTTTATTCACAGCAAACACTGAAGCTTTCTTT.

The chain carries TRBV10-3 and TRBJ2-3; 10 bases are shared with TRBD2. The length of the CDR3 is 18 residues. CDR1 ENHRY and CDR2 SYGVKD come from the germline V gene. J was trimmed by 3 bases and V by 4 bases; bases with no gene match: 13. This CDR3 is CAISGPTSGKAGTDTQYF. DNA of the CDR3: TGTGCCATCAGTGGCCCAACTAGCGGGAAAGCCGGGACAGATACGCAGTATTTT.